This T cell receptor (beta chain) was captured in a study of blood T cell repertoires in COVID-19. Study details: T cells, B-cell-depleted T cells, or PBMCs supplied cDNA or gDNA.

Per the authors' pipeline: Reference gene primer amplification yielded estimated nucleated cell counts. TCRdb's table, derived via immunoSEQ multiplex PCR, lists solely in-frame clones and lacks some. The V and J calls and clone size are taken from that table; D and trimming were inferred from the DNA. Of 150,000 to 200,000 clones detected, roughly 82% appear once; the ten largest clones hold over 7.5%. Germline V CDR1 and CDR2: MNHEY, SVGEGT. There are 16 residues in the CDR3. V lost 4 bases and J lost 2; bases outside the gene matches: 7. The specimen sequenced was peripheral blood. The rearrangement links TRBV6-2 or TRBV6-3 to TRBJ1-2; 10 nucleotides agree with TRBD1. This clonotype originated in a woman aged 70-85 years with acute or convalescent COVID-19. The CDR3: CASSFLTGGRNYGYTF. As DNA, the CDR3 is TGTGCCAGCAGTTTCTTGACAGGGGGCAGGAACTATGGCTACACCTTC.